The T cell receptor beta chain described here comes from a study of T cell responses to AZD1222 COVID-19 vaccine. Study-level results: There were mostly white British donors and more females than males, and clonal diversity was possibly underestimated. Sampling captured repertoires only after the peak T cell response. The study identified only five to seven AZD1222 recipients as seropositive at baseline.

Germline V gene data show CDR1 as SEHNR and CDR2 as FQNEAQ (reference sequence). This CDR3 is 18 amino acids long. V lost 1 base and J 2 bases, leaving 18 bases between the germline ends. Assay used: immunoSEQ multiplex PCR; TCRdb lists only in-frame clones, some missing. The data contain around 86,000 clones, 90% of them singletons. Concerning this clone itself: What it binds is unknown.

The rearrangement uses TRBV7-9 and TRBJ1-5; no clear D. The sample in question was peripheral blood, obtained on day 0 of AZD1222 vaccination. This receptor was obtained from an adult in good health. CDR3 DNA: TGTGCCAGCAGCTTAGGGCCCCCGGTGGGTGGTGGCAATCAGCCCCAGCATTTT. It yields the protein CASSLGPPVGGGNQPQHF.